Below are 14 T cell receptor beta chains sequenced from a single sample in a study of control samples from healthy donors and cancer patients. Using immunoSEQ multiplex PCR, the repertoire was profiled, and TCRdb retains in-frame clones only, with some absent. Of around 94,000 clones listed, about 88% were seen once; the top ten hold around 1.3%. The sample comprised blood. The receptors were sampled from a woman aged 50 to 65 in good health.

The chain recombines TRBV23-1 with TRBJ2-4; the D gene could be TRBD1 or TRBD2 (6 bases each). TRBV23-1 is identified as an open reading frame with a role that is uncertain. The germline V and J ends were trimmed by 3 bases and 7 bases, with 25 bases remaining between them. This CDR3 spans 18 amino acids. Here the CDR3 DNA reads TGCGCCAGCAGTCACCACGAACCACCTTGCGGGACATGGAACATTCAGTACTTC. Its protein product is CASSHHEPPCGTWNIQYF.

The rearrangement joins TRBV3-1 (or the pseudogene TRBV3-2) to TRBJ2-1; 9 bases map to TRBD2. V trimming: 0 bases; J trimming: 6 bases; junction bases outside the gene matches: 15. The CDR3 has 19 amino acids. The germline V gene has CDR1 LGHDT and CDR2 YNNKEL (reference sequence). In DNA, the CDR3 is TGTGCCAGCAGCCAAGATCAGTCCGCACCGGGACTAGCTGGCAATGAGCAGTTCTTC. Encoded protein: CASSQDQSAPGLAGNEQFF.

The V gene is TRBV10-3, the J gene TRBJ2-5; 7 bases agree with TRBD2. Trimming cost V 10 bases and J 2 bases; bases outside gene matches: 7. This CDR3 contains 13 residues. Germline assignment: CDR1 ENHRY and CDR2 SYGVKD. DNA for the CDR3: TGTGCCACTGGGGGGGGGACGCAAGAGACCCAGTACTTC. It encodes CATGGGTQETQYF.

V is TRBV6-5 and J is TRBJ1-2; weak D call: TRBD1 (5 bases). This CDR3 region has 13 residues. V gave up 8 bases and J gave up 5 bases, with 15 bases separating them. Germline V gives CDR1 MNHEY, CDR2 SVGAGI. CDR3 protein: CASAPSGRYGYTF. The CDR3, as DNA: TGTGCCAGCGCCCCTTCGGGGCGATATGGCTACACCTTC.

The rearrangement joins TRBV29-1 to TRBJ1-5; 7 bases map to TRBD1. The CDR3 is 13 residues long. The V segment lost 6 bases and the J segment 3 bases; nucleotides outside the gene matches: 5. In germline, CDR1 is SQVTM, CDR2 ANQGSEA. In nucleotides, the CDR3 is TGCAGCGTGTCAGGGGGTTCCAATCAGCCCCAGCATTTT. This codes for CSVSGGSNQPQHF.

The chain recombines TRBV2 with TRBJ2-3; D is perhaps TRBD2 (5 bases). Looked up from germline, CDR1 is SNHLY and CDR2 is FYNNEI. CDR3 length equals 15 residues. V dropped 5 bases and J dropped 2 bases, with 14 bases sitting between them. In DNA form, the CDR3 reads TGTGCCAGCAGTCGGGAAACACCTAACACAGATACGCAGTATTTT. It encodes CASSRETPNTDTQYF. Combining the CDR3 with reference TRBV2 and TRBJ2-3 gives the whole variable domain EPEVTQTPSHQVTQMGQEVILRCVPISNHLYFYWYRQILGQKVEFLVSFYNNEISEKSEIFDDQFSVERPDGSNFTLKIRSTKLEDSAMYFCASSRETPNTDTQYFGPGTRLTVL.

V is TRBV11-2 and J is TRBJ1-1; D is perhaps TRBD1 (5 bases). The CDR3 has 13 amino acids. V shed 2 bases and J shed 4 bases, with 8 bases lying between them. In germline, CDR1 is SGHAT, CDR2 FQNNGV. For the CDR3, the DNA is TGTGCCAGCAGCTTAACTAGGGGCACTGAAGCTTTCTTT. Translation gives CASSLTRGTEAFF.

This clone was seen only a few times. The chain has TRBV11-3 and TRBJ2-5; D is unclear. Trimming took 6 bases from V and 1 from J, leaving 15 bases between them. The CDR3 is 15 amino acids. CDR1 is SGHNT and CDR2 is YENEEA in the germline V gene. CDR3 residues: CASSGRFEFQETQYF. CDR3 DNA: TGTGCCAGCAGTGGGCGGTTCGAATTCCAAGAGACCCAGTACTTC.

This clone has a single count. The CDR3 DNA is TGCGCCAGCAGCTTGGTTTTCTCAGATACGCAGTATTTT. Protein product: CASSLVFSDTQYF. The V gene is TRBV5-1, the J gene TRBJ2-3; no clear D gene. V was trimmed by 0 bases and J by 4 bases, leaving 6 bases between them. The CDR3 has 13 residues. Germline V CDR1 and CDR2: SGHRS, YFSETQ.

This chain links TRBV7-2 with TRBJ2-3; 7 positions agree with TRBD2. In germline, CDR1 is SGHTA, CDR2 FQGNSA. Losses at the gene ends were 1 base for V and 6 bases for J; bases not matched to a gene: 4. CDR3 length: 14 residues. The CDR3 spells CASSLGRGSDTQYF. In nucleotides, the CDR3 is TGTGCCAGCAGCTTAGGGCGGGGGTCGGATACGCAGTATTTT.

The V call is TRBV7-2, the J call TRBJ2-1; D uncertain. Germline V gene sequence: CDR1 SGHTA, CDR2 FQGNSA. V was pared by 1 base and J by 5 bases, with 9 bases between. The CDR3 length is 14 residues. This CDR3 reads CASSLVRRNNEQFF. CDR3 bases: TGTGCCAGCAGCTTAGTCCGGCGGAACAATGAGCAGTTCTTC.

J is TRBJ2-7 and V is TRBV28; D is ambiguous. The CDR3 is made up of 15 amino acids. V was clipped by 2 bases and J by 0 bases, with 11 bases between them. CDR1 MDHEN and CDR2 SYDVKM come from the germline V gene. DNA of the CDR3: TGTGCCAGCAGTTTACACGGGTCCGGCTCCTACGAGCAGTACTTC. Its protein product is CASSLHGSGSYEQYF.

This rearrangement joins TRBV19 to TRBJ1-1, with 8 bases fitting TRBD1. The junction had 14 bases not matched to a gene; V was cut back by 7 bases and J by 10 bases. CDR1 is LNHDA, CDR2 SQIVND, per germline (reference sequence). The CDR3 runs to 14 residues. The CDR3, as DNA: TGTGCCAGTAACCCGGACAGGGTTCTTTTTGGAGCTTTCTTT. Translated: CASNPDRVLFGAFF.

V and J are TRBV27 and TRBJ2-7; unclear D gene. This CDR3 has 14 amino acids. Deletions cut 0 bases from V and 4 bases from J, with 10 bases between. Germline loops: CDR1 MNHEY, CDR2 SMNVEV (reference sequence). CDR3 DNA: TGTGCCAGCAGTTTATCCCCGACTGCTTACGAGCAGTACTTC. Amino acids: CASSLSPTAYEQYF.